This T cell receptor beta chain was profiled in a study of cytomegalovirus exposure and HLA in healthy donors. Study-wide points: CMV serostatus was the sole immune exposure data available. Presence/absence comparisons presumed near-even sequencing depth among donors.

Though probably carrying unrecorded immune exposures, donors were nominally healthy at sampling. The PCR was carried out with 60 Vbeta primers and 13 Jbeta primers. TCRdb keeps only in-frame clones here, not all; method: immunoSEQ multiplex PCR. Of approximately 130,000 clones in the sample, approximately 89% are singletons; the top ten hold 6% to 8%. In its sample, this clone was seen a few times. As yet, its antigen is unknown. The CDR3 sequence is 14 residues long. Trimming cost V 2 bases and J 2 bases; bases outside gene matches: 1. CDR1 is MDHEN, CDR2 SYDVKM, per germline. Sequences were obtained from PBMCs. The chain couples TRBV28 to TRBJ2-3, with 7 bases matching TRBD1. This TCR derives from a woman aged 25 to 39 in good health and CMV-seropositive. CDR3 region: CASSLGQDTDTQYF. The CDR3 DNA reads TGTGCCAGCAGTTTAGGACAGGACACAGATACGCAGTATTTT.